Sequencing of this T cell receptor beta chain was carried out in a study of CD8 T cells in ankylosing spondylitis. This clonotype was detected a few times. Its cognate antigen is unknown. TCRdb reanalysed the 5' RACE reads using MiXCR and keeps one entry per CDR3 protein. The sample carries more than 500,000 distinct CDR3 sequences, roughly 5.2% recorded once. Germline V gives CDR1 MNHNS, CDR2 SASEGT. The CDR3 is made up of 14 amino acids. V lost 7 bases and J 3 bases, leaving 16 bases between the germline ends. Study findings and constraints: There were earlier reports of some motif variants in reactive arthritis synovial fluid and blood. A TCR beta motif of 8 or 9 highly homologous variants appeared characteristic of ankylosing spondylitis blood.

The material sequenced was blood, either unsorted or a sorted T cell fraction (not recorded which). The sequence derives from a male donor with ankylosing spondylitis. The rearrangement joins TRBV6-1 to TRBJ2-7; TRBD2 is a possible D gene (5 bases). The CDR3 DNA follows: TGTGCCAGCACCGAAACTAGGACCCACTACGAGCAGTACTTC. Residues: CASTETRTHYEQYF.